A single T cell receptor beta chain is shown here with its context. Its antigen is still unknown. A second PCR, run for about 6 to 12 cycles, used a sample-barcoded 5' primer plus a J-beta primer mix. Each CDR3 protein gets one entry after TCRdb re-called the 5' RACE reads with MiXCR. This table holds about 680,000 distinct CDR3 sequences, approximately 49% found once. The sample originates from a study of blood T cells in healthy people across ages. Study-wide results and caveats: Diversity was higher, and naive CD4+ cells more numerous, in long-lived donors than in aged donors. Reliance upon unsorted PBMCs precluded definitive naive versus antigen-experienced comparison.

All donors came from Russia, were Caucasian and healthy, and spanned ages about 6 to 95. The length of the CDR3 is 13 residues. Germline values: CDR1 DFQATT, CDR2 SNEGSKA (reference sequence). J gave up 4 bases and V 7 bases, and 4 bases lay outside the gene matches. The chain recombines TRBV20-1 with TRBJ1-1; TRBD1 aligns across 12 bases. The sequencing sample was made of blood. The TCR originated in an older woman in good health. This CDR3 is CSGRDRGPTEAFF. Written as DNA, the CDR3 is TGCAGTGGCCGGGACAGGGGGCCCACTGAAGCTTTCTTT.